This TCR beta chain came from a study of regulatory T cells in long-lasting Graves disease. Study-level information: Persistent Graves' disease required over 5 years of antithyroid drugs and positive TSH receptor antibodies. Study-wide points: Persistent Graves' patients had lower TCR diversity than newly diagnosed ones. Preferential use of TRBV28, TRBJ1-2 and TRBJ2-5 was seen in persistent disease.

V was clipped by 0 bases and J by 1 base, with 3 bases between them. The CDR3 contains 14 residues. Germline-derived CDR1 and CDR2 are LGHDT and YNNKEL (reference sequence). Assembly of TCR beta libraries relied on iRepertoire HTBI primers together with Arm-PCR of CDR3 regions. Each CDR3 protein is one row after TCRdb ran MiXCR on the multiplex PCR reads. Among around 450,000 distinct CDR3 sequences listed, around a fifth were seen once. On this clonotype itself: Its antigen is unidentified.

The time point was: persistent/refractory GD, antithyroid drugs over 5 years with positive TRAb. Following extraction of RNA from PBMCs, that RNA was used to make the TCR library. Patients were from an endocrinology department in Xi'an, China. The chain links TRBV3-1 to TRBJ2-2; D unresolved. The sample consisted of peripheral blood mononuclear cells (PBMCs), taken when the disease was refractory, from a patient treated with antithyroid drugs. The TCR originated in a female donor with Graves disease. The chain's CDR3 is CASSQELNTGELFF. The CDR3, as DNA: TGTGCCAGCAGCCAAGAACTGAACACCGGGGAGCTGTTTTTT.